This TCR beta chain came from a study of CD8+CD57+ T cells in acquired aplastic anemia. Study-wide context: Sorted CD4+ and CD8+ cells yielded DNA averaging around 3.2 ug.

Genomic DNA acted as the template from which TCR beta VDJ combination and CDR3 sequence profiling were carried out. MiXCR, applied by TCRdb to the reads, yields one record per CDR3 protein. Here the sample spans around 200,000 distinct CDR3 sequences, almost 50% being singletons. Patients who underwent sequencing had shown CD8+CD57+ cell expansion by flow cytometry. Every one of the patients had aplastic anemia (severe, acquired). Study results and limitations: Between the patient and control groups, CD8+ Simpson's diversity did not differ significantly. Nearly 30 CD8+ CDR3 sequences were shared between patients and controls.

As to this clonotype: Antigen: not known.

The CDR3 has 17 residues. Germline CDR1 is WSHSY and CDR2 is SAAADI. With 5 bases clipped from V and 8 bases from J, the junction kept 13 bases outside the gene matches. The gene calls are TRBV10-2 and TRBJ1-6; TRBD1 agrees at 9 bases. The sequence was obtained from a human donor with aplastic anemia. Sequenced material: sorted CD4+, CD8+, or CD8+CD57+ T cells (not recorded which) from PBMCs. The CDR3 DNA reads as TGCGCCAGCAGTCAGGGGCGCACAGGGGGCGGTGATTCACCCCTCCACTTT. This sequence encodes CASSQGRTGGGDSPLHF.